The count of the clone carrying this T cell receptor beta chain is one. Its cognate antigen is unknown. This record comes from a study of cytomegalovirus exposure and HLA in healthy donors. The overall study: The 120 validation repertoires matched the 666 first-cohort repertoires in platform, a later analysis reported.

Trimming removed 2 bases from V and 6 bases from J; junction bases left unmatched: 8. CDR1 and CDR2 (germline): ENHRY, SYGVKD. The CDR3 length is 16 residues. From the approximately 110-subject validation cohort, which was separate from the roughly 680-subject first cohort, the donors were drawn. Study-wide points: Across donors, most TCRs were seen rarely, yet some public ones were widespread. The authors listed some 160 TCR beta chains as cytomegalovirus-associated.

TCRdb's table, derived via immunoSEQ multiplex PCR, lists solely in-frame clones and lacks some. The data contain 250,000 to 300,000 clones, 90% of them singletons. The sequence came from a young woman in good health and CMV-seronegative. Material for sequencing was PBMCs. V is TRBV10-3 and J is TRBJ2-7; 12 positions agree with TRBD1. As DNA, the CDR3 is TGTGCCATCAGTGAGATGGCGGGACAGGGGGCCGGCGAGCAGTACTTC. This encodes CAISEMAGQGAGEQYF.